This note documents a single T cell receptor (beta chain) sequence. The antigen is not known. This sample was included in a study of T cell responses to AZD1222 COVID-19 vaccine. Study at large: Second-dose schedules of about 4 or about 12 weeks were combined.

Sequenced by immunoSEQ multiplex PCR; TCRdb stores in-frame clones only, minus some. The sample holds about 120,000 clones, about 90% seen once. Study-level results: Increased Spike-specific TCR breadth and depth were observed after two AZD1222 doses.

Trimming took 0 bases from V and 2 from J, leaving 12 bases between them. CDR3 length equals 16 residues. Germline CDR1 reads MNHEY; CDR2 reads SVGEGT. The chain combines TRBV6-2 or TRBV6-3 with TRBJ2-3; D not resolved. This receptor was identified in an adult in good health. The sample in question was peripheral blood, obtained on day 0 of AZD1222 vaccination. The CDR3 spells CASSYSVYLITDTQYF. CDR3 in DNA: TGTGCCAGCAGTTACTCCGTGTATCTGATCACAGATACGCAGTATTTT.